The 29 T cell receptor beta chains in this list originate from one sample, sequenced in a study of graft-versus-host responses after intestinal transplantation. The protocol was immunoSEQ multiplex PCR, while the TCRdb copy is restricted to in-frame clones and leaves out a portion. The sample records under 8,000 clones, approximately 97% being singletons. Sequenced here: PBMCs, sampled 23 days after intestinal transplant. The receptors derive from a human patient who received an intestinal transplant, so some T cells may come from the graft donor.

The DNA of the CDR3 is TGTGCCAGCAGCTTACCTAGACAGAGCTCCTCTGGAAACACCATATATTTT. Protein sequence: CASSLPRQSSSGNTIYF. V gene TRBV7-9 combines with J gene TRBJ1-3; a weak D match, TRBD1 (5 bases). With 2 bases removed from V and 0 bases from J, the gap between germline ends came to 14 bases. This CDR3 has 17 amino acids. Germline values: CDR1 SEHNR, CDR2 FQNEAQ (reference sequence).

The V call is TRBV7-8, the J call TRBJ2-5, with 9 bases identical to TRBD1. Per germline, CDR1 SGHVS and CDR2 FQNEAQ. The CDR3 consists of 14 residues. The ends lost 6 bases at V and 4 bases at J; junction bases unmatched: 6. The CDR3 sequence: CASSTDRGRETQYF. Written as DNA, the CDR3 is TGTGCCAGCAGTACGGACAGGGGAAGAGAGACCCAGTACTTC.

The rearrangement links TRBV4-1 to TRBJ2-1; 8 positions match TRBD2. Germline values: CDR1 MGHRA, CDR2 YSYEKL. Trimming took 6 bases from V and 3 from J; bases not matched to a gene: 13. This CDR3 region has 17 residues. The chain's CDR3 is CASSDPQGLGYYNEQFF. As DNA, the CDR3 is TGCGCCAGCAGTGACCCGCAGGGACTAGGGTACTACAATGAGCAGTTCTTC.

The chain joins TRBV7-8 to TRBJ2-6; TRBD2 is a possible D gene (6 bases). The germline gives CDR1 SGHVS, CDR2 FQNEAQ. V lost 4 bases and J lost 2, with 12 bases in between. This CDR3 is 16 amino acids long. The CDR3 bases are TGTGCCAGCAGCTCGGGGGTGGCGGCTGGGGCCAACGTCCTGACTTTC. Protein product: CASSSGVAAGANVLTF.

J is TRBJ1-2 and V is TRBV13; 9 positions agree with TRBD1. Germline V gene data show CDR1 as PRHDT and CDR2 as FYEKMQ (reference sequence). Germline trimming cut 5 bases from V and 6 bases from J; bases unmatched to any gene: 7. The CDR3 spans 14 residues. The CDR3 DNA reads TGTGCCAGCAGCGACTCCGGGACAGGGAATGGCTACACCTTC. It encodes CASSDSGTGNGYTF.

The V gene is TRBV12-5, the J gene TRBJ1-1; 7 bases are a match to TRBD1. The CDR3 sequence is 13 residues long. Germline V lookup: CDR1 LGHNT, CDR2 FRNRAP. Trimming took 5 bases from V and 6 from J; bases not matched to a gene: 6. CDR3 DNA sequence: TGTGCTAGTGGTAGGGGGCCCGCCGCTGAAGCTTTCTTT. It is translated as CASGRGPAAEAFF. The full variable domain, completed using reference TRBV12-5 and TRBJ1-1, is DARVTQTPRHKVTEMGQEVTMRCQPILGHNTVFWYRQTMMQGLELLAYFRNRAPLDDSGMPKDRFSAEMPDATLATLKIQPSEPRDSAVYFCASGRGPAAEAFFGQGTRLTVV.

The chain uses TRBV2 and TRBJ2-1; the D is unclear. Trimming stripped 3 bases from V and 6 bases from J, with 21 bases between. The CDR3 is 17 residues long. Germline V lookup: CDR1 SNHLY, CDR2 FYNNEI. This CDR3 reads CASSDPPLERPCNEQFF. The CDR3 DNA sequence: TGTGCCAGCAGTGATCCTCCCCTCGAGCGTCCCTGCAATGAGCAGTTCTTC.

The CDR3 here is CASSVVVAEYNEQFF. DNA of the CDR3: TGTGCCAGCAGCGTAGTGGTAGCGGAGTACAATGAGCAGTTCTTC. This sequence joins TRBV9 and TRBJ2-1, with D possibly matching TRBD2 (6 bases). The V end was cut by 0 bases, the J end by 4 bases, with 11 bases between. This CDR3 contains 15 residues. CDR1 SGDLS and CDR2 YYNGEE come from the germline V gene.

V gene TRBV7-2 combines with J gene TRBJ2-7; 10 bases are shared with TRBD2. The CDR3 spans 14 residues. Germline V gene lookup returns CDR1 SGHTA and CDR2 FQGNSA. After removal of 4 bases from V and 4 bases from J, the junction contained 4 bases not matched to a gene. The CDR3 DNA follows: TGTGCCAGCAGCTCGGGACTAGCGCTATACGAGCAGTACTTC. Translation: CASSSGLALYEQYF.

The chain combines TRBV27 with TRBJ1-1; D is ambiguous. V was clipped by 0 bases and J by 8 bases, with 10 bases between them. The V gene's germline CDR1 is MNHEY and CDR2 SMNVEV (reference sequence). The CDR3 runs to 13 residues. CDR3 sequence reads: CASSLSWVGEAFF. CDR3 DNA: TGTGCCAGCAGTTTATCTTGGGTAGGGGAAGCTTTCTTT.

The rearrangement joins TRBV4-1 to TRBJ1-1; 9 nucleotides line up with TRBD1. The CDR3 has 15 amino acids. Germline CDR1 MGHRA, CDR2 YSYEKL. J was trimmed by 1 base and V by 4 bases; bases with no gene match: 4. CDR3 nucleotide sequence: TGCGCCAGCAGCCGACCGGGACAGGGGAACACTGAAGCTTTCTTT. As protein: CASSRPGQGNTEAFF.

The V gene is TRBV7-2, the J gene TRBJ2-5, with D perhaps TRBD2 (6 bases). The germline V gene has CDR1 SGHTA and CDR2 FQGNSA. V shed 3 bases and J shed 4 bases, with 9 bases lying between them. The CDR3 consists of 13 residues. CDR3 DNA: TGTGCCAGCAGCTTCTTCGGGGGAGAGACCCAGTACTTC. It yields the protein CASSFFGGETQYF.

The V and J genes are TRBV28 and TRBJ2-1; D is uncertain. Germline loops: CDR1 MDHEN, CDR2 SYDVKM. Trimming cost V 2 bases and J 7 bases, with 6 bases left between them. The length of the CDR3 is 12 residues. The DNA for the CDR3 is TGTGCCAGCAGTTTAACACAGAATGAGCAGTTCTTC. It is translated as CASSLTQNEQFF.

This clone was detected once. V is TRBV5-4 and J is TRBJ2-7; 8 bases fit TRBD1. In germline, CDR1 is SGHNT, CDR2 YYREEE (reference sequence). The CDR3 sequence is 14 residues long. V lost 4 bases, J lost 4 bases, and 7 bases stayed unmatched. The CDR3 nucleotides are TGTGCCAGCAGCCCCGGGACAGGCCTATACGAGCAGTACTTC. This encodes CASSPGTGLYEQYF.

The chain is built from TRBV7-3 and TRBJ2-1, with 11 bases fitting TRBD2. Germline values: CDR1 SGHTA, CDR2 FQGTGA. The ends lost 3 bases at V and 6 bases at J; junction bases unmatched: 1. The CDR3 totals 14 residues. The CDR3 nucleotides are TGTGCCAGCAGCTTCCTAGCGGGAGGCAATGAGCAGTTCTTC. Its translation: CASSFLAGGNEQFF.

The rearrangement links TRBV15 to TRBJ1-2, with 7 nucleotides matching TRBD1. Trimming at V came to 5 bases and at J to 4 bases, leaving 4 bases not matched to a gene. Germline CDR1 LNHNV, CDR2 YYDKDF (reference sequence). The CDR3 totals 13 residues. The CDR3 protein is CATSDRALYGYTF. CDR3 nucleotides: TGTGCCACCAGCGACAGGGCCCTCTATGGCTACACCTTC.

The genes are TRBV30 and TRBJ2-2; D may be TRBD2 (5 bases). Trimming stripped 7 bases from V and 4 bases from J, with 13 bases between. CDR3 length: 13 amino acids. Looked up from germline, CDR1 is GTSNPN and CDR2 is SVGIG (reference sequence). The chain's CDR3 is CASQVRATGELFF. In DNA, the CDR3 is TGTGCCTCTCAAGTGAGGGCCACCGGGGAGCTGTTTTTT.

The chain couples TRBV7-8 to TRBJ1-1; D is unresolved. This CDR3 has 12 amino acids. Trimming cost V 2 bases and J 7 bases, with 8 bases left between them. Germline V gene data show CDR1 as SGHVS and CDR2 as FQNEAQ. The CDR3: CASSLIYIEAFF. In DNA, the CDR3 is TGTGCCAGCAGCTTAATCTACATTGAAGCTTTCTTT. Supplemented by reference TRBV7-8 and TRBJ1-1, the full variable domain reads GAGVSQSPRYKVAKRGQDVALRCDPISGHVSLFWYQQALGQGPEFLTYFQNEAQLDKSGLPSDRFFAERPEGSVSTLKIQRTQQEDSAVYLCASSLIYIEAFFGQGTRLTVV.

V gene TRBV4-1 combines with J gene TRBJ2-3; 11 positions agree with TRBD1. The V segment lost 3 bases and the J segment 4 bases; nucleotides outside the gene matches: 3. Germline lookup yields CDR1 MGHRA and CDR2 YSYEKL. The CDR3 extends over 15 amino acids. CDR3 protein: CASSHGTGGADTQYF. The CDR3 bases are TGCGCCAGCAGCCACGGGACAGGGGGTGCAGATACGCAGTATTTT.

This chain connects TRBV30 to TRBJ2-7, with 7 bases that match TRBD1. There are 13 residues in the CDR3. Looked up from germline, CDR1 is GTSNPN and CDR2 is SVGIG (reference sequence). Trimming took 5 bases from V and 5 from J; bases not matched to a gene: 9. The CDR3: CAWVTGSGDEQYF. CDR3 sequence (DNA): TGTGCCTGGGTGACAGGGTCTGGGGACGAGCAGTACTTC.

V is TRBV7-2 and J is TRBJ2-7; no clear D. Trimming stripped 1 base from V and 3 bases from J, with 13 bases between. From germline, CDR1 is SGHTA and CDR2 FQGNSA. CDR3 length: 15 amino acids. CDR3 sequence reads: CASSLEGKLYYEQYF. The CDR3 coding sequence is TGTGCCAGCAGCTTAGAAGGTAAACTTTACTACGAGCAGTACTTC.

The J gene is TRBJ2-1, the V gene TRBV13; D not certain. This CDR3 has 13 amino acids. V was clipped by 5 bases and J by 4 bases, with 9 bases between them. Germline CDR1 and CDR2: PRHDT and FYEKMQ (reference sequence). CDR3 in DNA: TGTGCCAGCAGCCCCATAATGTACAATGAGCAGTTCTTC. Amino acid sequence: CASSPIMYNEQFF.

The chain links TRBV21-1 to TRBJ2-7; the D call TRBD2 from the table was never checked on the DNA. TRBV21-1 is flagged as a pseudogene. This CDR3 is built from 19 residues. The CDR3 loop reads CASSTHGKTLVVIRYEQYF. In DNA, the CDR3 is TGTGCCAGCAGCACCCATGGAAAAACTCTAGTCGTTATCCGCTACGAGCAGTACTTC.

Of note for this clone: A junction end diverges from the germline sequence, so it may reflect a read error. The chain has TRBV30 and TRBJ2-1; D might be TRBD2 (5 bases). Germline CDR1 GTSNPN, CDR2 SVGIG (reference sequence). The CDR3 runs to 14 residues. Written as DNA, the CDR3 is TGTGCCTGGCCGGTGGAAGGAGGTGGCCTCCCGTTTCTCTTC. This translates into CAWPVEGGGLPFLF.

The V call is TRBV20-1, the J call TRBJ1-2; D remains unclear. Trimming pared 2 bases from V and 14 bases from J, leaving 12 bases between. This CDR3 has 10 amino acids. Germline CDR1 reads DFQATT; CDR2 reads SNEGSKA (reference sequence). Here the CDR3 DNA reads TGCAGTGCTAGACAAGACGGCATTACCTTC. It codes for CSARQDGITF.

The chain joins TRBV5-1 to TRBJ2-7, with D possibly matching TRBD2 (6 bases). Germline-derived CDR1 and CDR2 are SGHRS and YFSETQ. V shed 5 bases and J shed 1 base, with 22 bases lying between them. The CDR3 runs to 17 residues. CDR3 in amino acids: CASREGRNRLLSYEQYF. The DNA of the CDR3 is TGCGCCAGCAGGGAGGGACGGAATCGACTTTTGTCCTACGAGCAGTACTTC.

The chain carries TRBV2 and TRBJ2-1, with D possibly TRBD2 on 6 matching bases. V gave up 3 bases and J gave up 4 bases, with 19 bases separating them. This CDR3 contains 17 residues. Germline CDR1 and CDR2: SNHLY and FYNNEI. CDR3 coding DNA: TGTGCCAGCAGTGATGGGTTAGCCGGAGGGGTGTACAATGAGCAGTTCTTC. Translating it yields CASSDGLAGGVYNEQFF.

This clone was seen only once. The rearrangement joins TRBV27 to TRBJ2-5; 8 nucleotides align to TRBD2. Germline V gene sequence: CDR1 MNHEY, CDR2 SMNVEV (reference sequence). V lost 2 bases, J lost 0 bases, and 14 bases stayed unmatched. The CDR3 consists of 19 residues. The CDR3 DNA reads as TGTGCCAGCAGTTTAACCTCGGGGGGGCGCTTTCGTTACCAAGAGACCCAGTACTTC. It encodes CASSLTSGGRFRYQETQYF.

This sequence joins TRBV30 and TRBJ2-1; 8 bases fit TRBD2. This CDR3 has 15 amino acids. V lost 1 base and J lost 4; bases outside the gene matches: 6. Germline CDR1 and CDR2: GTSNPN and SVGIG (reference sequence). CDR3 coding DNA: TGTGCCTGGAGTGGAGGTAGCGGGGATTACAATGAGCAGTTCTTC. Translated: CAWSGGSGDYNEQFF.